The 5 T cell receptor beta chains below come from one sample, sequenced in a study of T cells in Graves' hyperthyroidism and ophthalmopathy. RNA transcripts provided the source from which TCR beta CDR3 regions were amplified. The HTBI primer set was used in a first-round RT-PCR of the TCR CDR3. TCRdb redid the calling of the multiplex PCR reads with MiXCR, one entry per CDR3 protein. The sample records around 690,000 distinct CDR3 sequences, roughly 20% being singletons. The sequenced sample consisted of blood. All receptors derive from a man aged 25 to 40 with Graves' ophthalmopathy.

This clonotype has only a few counts. The chain carries TRBV10-1 and TRBJ2-2; 7 bases map to TRBD1. Trimming took 3 bases from V and 4 from J; bases not matched to a gene: 5. CDR3 length equals 15 residues. Germline CDR1 and CDR2: WNHNN and SYGVQD (reference sequence). CDR3 in amino acids: CASSDWDSGTGELFF. The CDR3 region has the DNA TGCGCCAGCAGTGACTGGGACAGTGGCACCGGGGAGCTGTTTTTT.

The J gene is TRBJ2-7, the V gene TRBV20-1; no definite D call. CDR1 is DFQATT and CDR2 is SNEGSKA in the germline V gene (reference sequence). V gave up 0 bases and J gave up 4 bases, with 13 bases separating them. The CDR3 contains 14 residues. The CDR3 nucleotides read TGCAGTGCTAGAGAAGGCAGTAGGGTTTACGAGCAGTACTTC. This sequence encodes CSAREGSRVYEQYF.

This clonotype was seen a few times. V and J are TRBV11-2 and TRBJ2-6; TRBD1 is a possible D gene (5 bases). Germline lookup yields CDR1 SGHAT and CDR2 FQNNGV. The ends were cut back, 5 bases at V and 1 base at J, with 15 bases in the middle. This CDR3 comprises 17 residues. CDR3 sequence (DNA): TGTGCCAGCAGCGGGGCCGCCGTGGTGTCTGGGGCCAACGTCCTGACTTTC. It translates to CASSGAAVVSGANVLTF. Together with reference TRBV11-2 and TRBJ2-6, the CDR3 gives the full variable domain: EAGVAQSPRYKIIEKRQSVAFWCNPISGHATLYWYQQILGQGPKLLIQFQNNGVVDDSQLPKDRFSAERLKGVDSTLKIQPAKLEDSAVYLCASSGAAVVSGANVLTFGAGSRLTVL.

This clonotype was seen repeatedly, ten times or more. V and J are TRBV2 and TRBJ2-1, with D hard to call. Trimming pared 3 bases from V and 8 bases from J, leaving 14 bases between. From germline, CDR1 is SNHLY and CDR2 FYNNEI. This CDR3 has 14 amino acids. In DNA, the CDR3 is TGTGCCAGCAGTGACGGCACCGGGTCCGATGAGCAGTTCTTC. This translates into CASSDGTGSDEQFF. The complete variable domain, with remaining parts taken from reference TRBV2 and TRBJ2-1, reads EPEVTQTPSHQVTQMGQEVILRCVPISNHLYFYWYRQILGQKVEFLVSFYNNEISEKSEIFDDQFSVERPDGSNFTLKIRSTKLEDSAMYFCASSDGTGSDEQFFGPGTRLTVL.

This clonotype was counted only a few times. V gene TRBV20-1 combines with J gene TRBJ2-2; TRBD1 agrees at 11 bases. V lost 4 bases and J lost 6; bases outside the gene matches: 7. There are 15 residues in the CDR3. Germline V gene lookup returns CDR1 DFQATT and CDR2 SNEGSKA (reference sequence). The CDR3 loop reads CSAIPGQGASGELFF. In nucleotides, the CDR3 is TGCAGTGCTATACCCGGACAGGGGGCTTCCGGGGAGCTGTTTTTT.